This is a list of T cell receptor beta chains from one sample in a study of blood T cell repertoires in COVID-19. Using immunoSEQ multiplex PCR, the repertoire was profiled, and TCRdb retains in-frame clones only, with some absent. The data show 110,000 or so clones, approximately 79% seen once. Source material: peripheral blood. These receptors came from a man aged 45-60 years with acute or convalescent COVID-19. The CDR3 runs from the conserved cysteine through the conserved F or W. The D gene is left open where the match is weak. Size is stated for part of the rows, as once, few or many counts, or as a class when the clone is expanded.

j_gene,abundance,v_gene,d_gene,CDR3aa,CDR3nt
TRBJ1-2,-,TRBV7-3,TRBD1,CASSPSGTDQYYGYTF,TGTGCCAGCAGCCCCTCCGGGACAGACCAATACTATGGCTACACCTTC
TRBJ2-5,-,TRBV12-2,-,CASRLLGGETQYF,TGTGCAAGTCGCTTATTAGGCGGGGAGACCCAGTACTTC
TRBJ2-1,-,TRBV6-2/TRBV6-3,-,CASSYPGTNEQFF,TGTGCCAGCAGTTACCCGGGAACCAATGAGCAGTTCTTC
TRBJ1-1,-,TRBV5-1,TRBD1,CPSSPAGGAGGPQNTEAFF,TGCCCCAGCAGCCCGGCGGGGGGGGCAGGGGGGCCCCAGAACACTGAAGCTTTCTTT
TRBJ2-3,once,TRBV24-1,TRBD2,CATSDLRTSFGDTQYF,TGTGCCACCAGTGATTTAAGGACTAGCTTTGGAGATACGCAGTATTTT
TRBJ1-2,-,TRBV3-1/TRBV3-2,-,CASSPRRGNYGYTF,TGTGCCAGCAGCCCCCGGCGAGGGAACTATGGCTACACCTTC
TRBJ2-5,few,TRBV18,-,CASSNGAETQYF,TGTGCCAGCTCAAATGGGGCTGAGACCCAGTACTTC
TRBJ2-5,-,TRBV6-5,TRBD2,CASSETSATQETQYF,TGTGCCAGCAGCGAGACTAGCGCAACACAAGAGACCCAGTACTTC
TRBJ1-4,-,TRBV7-8,TRBD1,CASSHEGDRREKLFF,TGTGCCAGCAGCCACGAGGGGGACAGGAGGGAAAAACTGTTTTTT
TRBJ2-7,-,TRBV5-5,TRBD1,CASRYDRGAYEQYF,TGTGCCAGCAGATATGACAGGGGGGCCTACGAGCAGTACTTC
TRBJ1-5,-,TRBV27,-,CASSLRGNQPQHF,TGTGCCAGCAGTTTAAGGGGAAATCAGCCCCAGCATTTT
TRBJ1-3,-,TRBV7-9,-,CASSLRRQGRIRGNTIYF,TGTGCCAGCAGCTTACGTCGCCAGGGGCGTATTCGGGGAAACACCATATATTTT
TRBJ1-1,-,TRBV19,-,CASSTTENTEAFF,TGTGCCAGTAGTACTACAGAGAACACTGAAGCTTTCTTT
TRBJ2-3,once,TRBV11-3,TRBD2,CASSFGLAGAGDTQYF,TGTGCCAGCAGCTTCGGACTAGCGGGGGCCGGAGATACGCAGTATTTT
TRBJ1-1,-,TRBV5-1,-,CASSLATGTEAFF,TGCGCCAGCAGCTTAGCGACAGGAACTGAAGCTTTCTTT
TRBJ2-7,-,TRBV10-3,-,CAISESYARGHEQYF,TGTGCCATCAGTGAGTCGTATGCCAGGGGCCACGAGCAGTACTTC
TRBJ2-2,-,TRBV7-8,-,CASSFRQARTAGELFF,TGTGCCAGCAGCTTCAGACAGGCCCGGACCGCCGGGGAGCTGTTTTTT
TRBJ1-5,-,TRBV3-1/TRBV3-2,TRBD1,CASSLGTGDQPQHF,TGTGCCAGCAGCCTTGGGACAGGGGATCAGCCCCAGCATTTT
TRBJ2-3,-,TRBV28,TRBD2,CASSATRLAGVQSDTDTQYF,TGTGCCAGCAGTGCGACCAGACTAGCGGGAGTCCAGAGCGACACAGATACGCAGTATTTT
TRBJ1-1,-,TRBV11-2,TRBD1,CASSFASGTGNLNTEAFF,TGTGCCAGCAGCTTCGCATCCGGGACAGGGAATTTGAACACTGAAGCTTTCTTT
TRBJ2-2,-,TRBV27,TRBD2,CASRGTSVRVGTGELFF,TGTGCCAGCAGGGGGACTAGCGTAAGGGTGGGGACCGGGGAGCTGTTTTTT
TRBJ2-3,-,TRBV4-1,TRBD1,CASSQARGSTDTQYF,TGCGCCAGCAGCCAAGCCAGGGGGAGCACAGATACGCAGTATTTT
TRBJ1-5,once,TRBV27,-,CASSSAGGYSNQPQHF,TGTGCCAGCAGTTCCGCCGGAGGGTATAGCAATCAGCCCCAGCATTTT
TRBJ1-5,-,TRBV28,-,CASSLAGKPQHF,TGTGCCAGCAGTTTGGCCGGGAAGCCCCAGCATTTT
TRBJ1-1,-,TRBV2,-,CASTPDTWETEAFF,TGTGCCAGCACCCCAGACACCTGGGAGACTGAAGCTTTCTTT
TRBJ1-1,-,TRBV9,-,CASSPGISKITEAFF,TGTGCCAGCAGCCCCGGGATCTCGAAGATCACTGAAGCTTTCTTT
TRBJ2-4,-,TRBV7-8,TRBD2,CASSLEGRASTRNIQYF,TGTGCCAGCAGCTTAGAGGGGAGGGCCTCTACAAGAAACATTCAGTACTTC
TRBJ2-7,-,TRBV4-1,TRBD2,CASSPRLADEQYF,TGCGCCAGCAGCCCCCGACTAGCAGACGAGCAGTACTTC
TRBJ2-7,-,TRBV28,-,CASSLVSGDGQYF,TGTGCCAGCAGTTTAGTATCAGGGGACGGGCAGTACTTC
TRBJ1-4,-,TRBV6-7,-,CASSYSWTEWINEKLFF,TGTGCCAGCAGTTACTCTTGGACAGAGTGGATAAATGAAAAACTGTTTTTT
TRBJ1-1,-,TRBV19,-,CASNPTRNTEAFF,TGTGCCAGTAACCCCACCAGGAACACTGAAGCTTTCTTT
TRBJ1-1,-,TRBV6-6,-,CASSYSSRAEAFF,TGTGCCAGCAGTTACTCGAGCAGGGCTGAAGCTTTCTTT
TRBJ2-5,-,TRBV9,TRBD2,CASSVAPGGKETQYF,TGTGCCAGCAGCGTAGCCCCGGGAGGGAAAGAGACCCAGTACTTC
TRBJ1-2,-,TRBV7-3,-,CASSFLGGESFYGYTF,TGTGCCAGCAGCTTTCTGGGAGGGGAGTCTTTCTATGGCTACACCTTC
TRBJ2-4,-,TRBV21-1,-,CASSKETGEDIQYF,TGTGCCAGCAGCAAAGAAACAGGAGAAGACATTCAGTACTTC
TRBJ2-3,-,TRBV27,TRBD2,CASSLSMAGGTDTQYF,TGTGCCAGCAGTTTATCGATGGCGGGAGGCACAGATACGCAGTATTTT
TRBJ2-2,-,TRBV9,-,CASSPGITGELFF,TGTGCCAGCAGTCCAGGGATTACCGGGGAGCTGTTTTTT
TRBJ2-3,few,TRBV24-1,TRBD1,CATSDSGGADSDTQYF,TGTGCCACCAGTGATTCAGGGGGCGCGGACTCAGATACGCAGTATTTT
TRBJ2-2,-,TRBV14,-,CASRRELNTGELFF,TGTGCCAGCAGGAGAGAACTGAACACCGGGGAGCTGTTTTTT
TRBJ2-2,few,TRBV7-9,-,CASSRTYTTSVAGELFF,TGTGCCAGCAGCCGTACTTATACTACTAGTGTCGCCGGGGAGCTGTTTTTT
TRBJ1-4,-,TRBV5-1,TRBD1,CASSFGTGATNEKLFF,TGCGCCAGCAGCTTCGGAACAGGGGCAACTAATGAAAAACTGTTTTTT
TRBJ2-7,-,TRBV7-8,TRBD1,CASSARDRGFPLVYF,TGTGCCAGCAGCGCCCGGGACAGGGGTTTCCCACTTGTGTACTTC
TRBJ1-1,-,TRBV6-6,-,CASSYTAQGEAFF,TGTGCCAGCAGTTATACAGCACAGGGTGAAGCTTTCTTT
TRBJ2-5,-,TRBV4-2,TRBD1,CASSHSSWQGAETQYF,TGTGCCAGCAGCCACTCTTCTTGGCAGGGGGCTGAGACCCAGTACTTC
TRBJ2-1,-,TRBV9,TRBD1,CASSPRSQGVYEQFF,TGTGCCAGCAGCCCTAGATCACAGGGGGTCTATGAGCAGTTCTTC
TRBJ1-3,-,TRBV5-1,-,CASSLVPGLHTIYF,TGCGCCAGCAGCTTGGTCCCAGGGTTGCACACCATATATTTT
TRBJ2-1,-,TRBV7-9,TRBD2,CASSLDQGLAGGNEQFF,TGTGCCAGCAGCTTAGACCAAGGACTAGCGGGGGGCAATGAGCAGTTCTTC
TRBJ2-7,-,TRBV7-8,TRBD1,CASSFRDRGPWQYF,TGTGCCAGCAGCTTTAGGGACAGGGGCCCGTGGCAGTACTTC
TRBJ2-5,-,TRBV11-2,TRBD2,CASSPWAGLAGVETQYF,TGTGCCAGCAGCCCATGGGCCGGACTAGCGGGGGTGGAGACCCAGTACTTC
TRBJ1-2,-,TRBV19,TRBD1,CASRPGTGFNYGYTF,TGTGCCAGTAGACCGGGGACAGGTTTTAACTATGGCTACACCTTC
TRBJ1-2,-,TRBV19,TRBD1,CASSMAGGTSYGYTF,TGTGCCAGTAGTATGGCAGGGGGGACTTCTTATGGCTACACCTTC
TRBJ1-1,-,TRBV5-1,-,CASSLAPGDGAFF,TGCGCCAGCAGCTTGGCTCCCGGAGACGGAGCTTTCTTT
TRBJ2-5,-,TRBV10-3,TRBD2,CAISEGTSKETQYF,TGTGCCATCAGTGAAGGGACTAGTAAAGAGACCCAGTACTTC
TRBJ2-7,-,TRBV4-1,TRBD1,CASSLRAGTGGTYEQYF,TGCGCCAGCAGCCTTAGAGCCGGGACAGGGGGCACCTACGAGCAGTACTTC
TRBJ2-1,-,TRBV7-3,-,CASSLFVGEYNEQFF,TGTGCCAGCAGCTTATTTGTGGGAGAGTACAATGAGCAGTTCTTC
TRBJ2-1,-,TRBV27,TRBD2,CASSVAGVNDNEQFF,TGTGCCAGCAGCGTAGCGGGAGTAAACGACAATGAGCAGTTCTTC
TRBJ2-2,-,TRBV5-1,-,CASSLGQHTGELFF,TGCGCCAGCAGCTTGGGACAGCACACCGGGGAGCTGTTTTTT